The clone carrying this TCR beta chain appeared once. Its cognate antigen is unknown. Time point: pre-treatment sample, taken before nivolumab and TIL therapy. The libraries were made with immunoSEQ v3. This table comes from immunoSEQ multiplex PCR, and its TCRdb copy is limited to in-frame clones, with some not included. The sample lists about 15,000 clones, more than 70% occurring once. The sample belongs to a study of TIL therapy for anti-PD-1-resistant metastatic lung cancer. Notes on the study in general: The cohort had more treatment-naive, never-smoker and oncogene-addicted patients than typical.

This sequence originates from a person aged 25 to 85 with non-small cell lung cancer. The specimen comprised blood, sampled at baseline.

The CDR3 nucleotides read TGTGCCAGCAGCTTACAGGGGGCCGGAAACAATGAGCAGTTCTTC. Translation: CASSLQGAGNNEQFF. The genes are TRBV11-1 and TRBJ2-1, with 8 positions matching TRBD1. This CDR3 is built from 15 residues. Trimming at V came to 2 bases and at J to 5 bases, leaving 5 bases not matched to a gene. Germline lookup yields CDR1 SGHAT and CDR2 FQDESV (reference sequence).